This TCR beta chain was obtained from a study of blood T cells in healthy people across ages (dated by TCRdb to between 2015 and 2016). Study-wide context: In model experiments, template switching captured roughly one uniquely barcoded TCR beta cDNA molecule for every two T cells. Using deep sequencing normalized with unique cDNA molecular identifiers, the study measured how TCR beta repertoire diversity changes with age. For two donors (one aged 18 to 30 and one aged 80 or older), the study analyzed two additional independent replicas of 1 million unique cDNA reads from the same blood draw. Four age groups were formed from the donors: young (average approximately 15 years), middle-aged (approximately 41), aged (under 70) and long-lived (around 80). What the work shows at the level of the full study, not this receptor alone: There was a strong correlation between observed TCR beta diversity and the percentage of naive T cells measured by flow cytometry. Because the CMV infection status of the donors was unknown, age-related changes in expanded clonotypes may potentially have been confounded. Since profiling was done on bulk unsorted PBMCs, naive and antigen-experienced compartments could not be conclusively compared. Estimates of total diversity based on one million sequenced T cells were considered lower bounds and underestimates. Compared with the aged group, the long-lived group had more naive CD4+ T cells, fewer expanded clones and increased TCR diversity, a pattern suggesting age selection. Observed TCR beta diversity per million T cells fell roughly linearly with age, and a significant reduction was already apparent by age roughly 40.

The library was generated by 5' RACE. Reads for this sample came from an Illumina HiSeq 2500. A second roughly 6 to 12 cycle PCR used a sample-barcoded 5' primer and a J-beta primer mix. A unique molecular identifier was introduced onto each TCR beta cDNA molecule by a template-switch 5' adaptor carrying 12 random nucleotides. Each sample yielded at least 3 million CDR3-containing paired-end reads. First-strand cDNA synthesis was performed from all RNA using the Mint cDNA synthesis kit, with priming by a TRBC-specific oligonucleotide. Following uracil-DNA glycosylase treatment, all cDNA underwent a first 18-cycle PCR with the universal primers M1SS and BC2_uni_R. On the study's bioinformatics: For normalization, 1 million high-quality reads were randomly selected from each sample, with every read carrying a distinct molecular identifier. Instead of being binned into consensus sequences, reads with shared molecular identifiers were discarded. MiTCR, set to a Q25 quality threshold and the strictest error-elimination algorithm, was used for CDR3 identification, clonotype clustering and error correction. A nonparametric unseen species model with Euler transformation was used to estimate lower-bound total TCR beta diversity. TCRdb redid the processing of the public reads, applying fastp at Q25 and MiXCR, and retained in-frame beta chains. Each entry merges the rows of one CDR3 protein and shows their most common DNA and genes. TCRdb, rather than the study authors, made the V and J calls. For this sample the table gives roughly 1,000,000 distinct CDR3 sequences, of which 20% to 25% were detected only once. The top ten clonotypes cover around 0.75% of the sample.

The roughly 39 donors, aged about 6 to 100 years, were systemically healthy Caucasian individuals from Russia. Roughly 10 milliliters of peripheral blood were drawn from each donor into EDTA-treated Vacutainer tubes. Ficoll-Paque density-gradient centrifugation was used to isolate PBMCs, with at least 6.5 million obtained per sample. Trizol reagent was used to extract total RNA from PBMCs, with at least 5 micrograms per sample. For every donor, flow cytometry on a PBMC aliquot measured the percentage of naive CD45RAhigh/CD27high T cells. The junction shows trimming of 2 bases on V and 5 bases on J, plus 10 bases between the germline ends. Inclusive of the bounding cysteine and phenylalanine, the CDR3 is 13 residues long. Only the CDR3 DNA is retained, 39 bases long and in frame from the first base. CDR1 and CDR2, looked up from the germline V gene (reference sequence), are SEHNR and FQNEAQ. This clonotype has a handful of counts. Its antigen remains undetermined. No base quality values were provided; no much bigger clone lies one nucleotide off.

These data were also filed under a second study, of T cells of mothers and their children. The second source states: Nine systemically healthy Caucasian individuals, comprising three mothers and their six children, were included as donors. cDNA synthesis consumed the entire amount of extracted RNA, loaded at approximately 1.6 ug RNA in each 15 ul reaction. Sample barcodes and 2-4 random nucleotides were added via the M1S primer in the second PCR. Over 8 million TCR beta CDR3 reads were obtained for each mother, and 2.7 million or so reads were obtained for each child. In both related and unrelated pairs, thymic selection shapes the output of TCR recombination in a similar way, with inherited differences having only a minor effect. Normalized repertoire overlap in related mother-child pairs was always slightly higher than in unrelated mother-child pairs, but the difference was never significant. Persistent microchimeric T cell clones were not detected, at a sensitivity of 85 to 100 clones per million clonotypes. The study used deep NGS to compare TCR beta repertoires of mothers and children, seeking features distinguishing related mother-child pairs from unrelated individuals. On average, the children were about 10 +/- 4 years old, while the mothers were roughly 40 +/- 4 years old. After adapters were ligated using NEBNext reagents, the libraries underwent 100+100 nt paired-end sequencing on an Illumina HiSeq 2000. To prevent cross-contamination, the mother and child libraries were prepared one month apart and sequenced in separate runs. For each donor, between roughly 450,000 and 2,100,000 distinct TCR beta clonotypes were identified. Naive TCR beta clonotypes were estimated from low-frequency clonotypes matched to each donor's FACS-determined naive share, without sorting.

Sequencing input: blood. In this chain, TRBV7-9 is recombined with TRBJ2-7; the D gene identity is not certain. The origin of this receptor is a girl aged 2-10 years in good health. In nucleotides, the sequence is TGTGCCAGCAGCTTATTATATACGGACGAGCAGTACTTC. Translated, it gives CASSLLYTDEQYF.